This T cell receptor beta chain was sequenced for a study of shared T cell receptors in the human thymus. Germline V CDR1 and CDR2: GTSNPN, SVGIG (reference sequence). The CDR3 has 16 residues. This table comes from immunoSEQ multiplex PCR, and its TCRdb copy is limited to in-frame clones, with some not included. Among about 730,000 clones listed, approximately 83% were seen once. Note on this clone: A read error may account for a junction end that differs from germline. This same CDR3 is encoded by further DNA sequences in the sample.

The sample was also linked to a second study, of human thymus T cells. Per that paper: Thymic TCR repertoires of unrelated people reportedly overlapped highly.

The V call is TRBV30, the J call TRBJ2-1, with D possibly matching TRBD1 (6 bases). The clonotype comes from a girl younger than two with a congenital heart defect. Specimen: thymocytes. CDR3 bases: TGTGCTTGGAGTGTACCCCCAGGGGAACGAGGCAATGAGCAGTTCTTC. This sequence encodes CAWSVPPGERGNEQFF.